Sequencing of this T cell receptor beta chain was carried out in a study of blood T cells in healthy people across ages. Whole-study context: Through template switching, about one barcoded beta molecule was captured per two T cells, as measured in model experiments.

This clonotype was observed a single time. An end of the junction does not agree with germline; a read error may underlie this. Next came a second PCR, run for 7 to 11 cycles, which used a sample-barcoded 5' primer along with a J-beta primer mix. TCRdb reprocessed the 5' RACE reads with MiXCR, giving one entry per CDR3 protein. The sample lists about 970,000 distinct CDR3 sequences, just over 50% occurring once. This CDR3 contains 15 residues. The source material was blood. This sequence was found in an older woman in good health. This rearrangement joins TRBV12-3 or TRBV12-4 to TRBJ2-3; D possibly corresponds to TRBD1 (5 bases). CDR3 sequence: CASSFDRLVTDTEYF. The CDR3 nucleotides read TGTGCCAGCAGTTTCGACAGATTGGTGACAGATACGGAGTATTTT.